This T cell receptor beta chain was profiled in a study of T-cell memory formation after mild COVID-19. About this clonotype: Antigen: not known.

Using its own MiXCR run on the 5' RACE reads, TCRdb lists one record per CDR3 protein. The sample has approximately 400,000 distinct CDR3 sequences, 20% to 25% seen once. This CDR3 spans 12 amino acids. Germline V gene lookup returns CDR1 DFQATT and CDR2 SNEGSKA (reference sequence). The V gene lost 0 bases and the J gene lost 6 bases, with 9 bases spanning the gap. Overall study results and limits: Day 37-peaking second-wave clones had unconfirmed SARS-CoV-2 specificity. A subset of responding clones appeared in pre-infection memory, suggesting cross-reactive memory joined.

The chain is built from TRBV20-1 and TRBJ2-7, with D possibly matching TRBD2 (6 bases). Sequenced material: PBMCs or a T cell subset sorted from them (not recorded which). This TCR was recovered from an adult woman who had mild COVID-19 (a few samples of this study predate the infection). Cell type and time point are not known. As DNA, the CDR3 is TGCAGTGCTAGAGATCTGGGAGGCGAGCAGTACTTC. It yields the protein CSARDLGGEQYF.